The 31 T cell receptor beta chains in this list originate from one sample, sequenced in a study of blood T cell repertoires in COVID-19. The assay was immunoSEQ multiplex PCR, and TCRdb's table has in-frame clones only and misses some. The sample includes about 280,000 clones, approximately 90% of them seen just once. The sample was PBMCs or T cells enriched from blood (not recorded which). Receptors originate from a woman in her thirties or forties who had recovered from COVID-19.

This clone has just a few counts. The chain recombines TRBV11-2 with TRBJ2-7; 8 bases align to TRBD2. Germline values: CDR1 SGHAT, CDR2 FQNNGV. V trimming: 5 bases; J trimming: 5 bases; junction bases outside the gene matches: 11. The CDR3 has 15 residues. The CDR3 reads CASSPEAGVGHEQYF. The CDR3 DNA reads as TGTGCCAGCAGCCCCGAAGCGGGAGTGGGCCACGAGCAGTACTTC.

CDR3 protein: CSAHSPTEAFF. The CDR3 DNA follows: TGCAGTGCCCACTCCCCCACTGAAGCTTTCTTT. The gene calls are TRBV20-1 and TRBJ1-1; D call uncertain. CDR3 length equals 11 residues. Germline V lookup: CDR1 DFQATT, CDR2 SNEGSKA (reference sequence). V was shortened by 6 bases and J by 4 bases, with 9 bases between the two germline ends.

The rearrangement links TRBV6-5 to TRBJ2-4; 10 positions agree with TRBD2. The CDR3 loop spans 14 amino acids. Germline lookup yields CDR1 MNHEY and CDR2 SVGAGI. Losses at the gene ends were 5 bases for V and 5 bases for J; bases not matched to a gene: 3. CDR3 sequence (DNA): TGTGCCAGCAGTAAGCTAGCGGGGGAAAACATTCAGTACTTC. This translates into CASSKLAGENIQYF.

J is TRBJ2-7 and V is TRBV11-2; D is perhaps TRBD2 (6 bases). Looked up from germline, CDR1 is SGHAT and CDR2 is FQNNGV. CDR3 length: 11 residues. V gave up 5 bases and J gave up 7 bases, with 9 bases separating them. CDR3 bases: TGTGCCAGCAGCAAAGGGAGGGAGCAGTACTTC. It codes for CASSKGREQYF.

This chain uses TRBV6-5 with TRBJ2-7, with D possibly matching TRBD1 (6 bases). Germline CDR1 MNHEY, CDR2 SVGAGI. This CDR3 spans 15 amino acids. The V and J ends lost 5 bases and 4 bases respectively, with 18 bases between them. Here the CDR3 DNA reads TGTGCCAGCAGTAAGCGACAGGAGCCTGAATACGAGCAGTACTTC. Translation gives CASSKRQEPEYEQYF.

This chain joins TRBV28 and TRBJ2-7, with a possible D match to TRBD2 (5 bases). The CDR3 has 12 amino acids. Per germline, CDR1 MDHEN and CDR2 SYDVKM. Trimming removed 7 bases from V and 0 bases from J, with 7 bases in between. CDR3 in amino acids: CASTRDSYEQYF. The CDR3 nucleotides read TGTGCCAGCACCCGGGACTCCTACGAGCAGTACTTC.

The chain links TRBV30 to TRBJ2-2, with 7 bases that match TRBD2. With 4 bases clipped from V and 0 bases from J, the junction kept 2 bases outside the gene matches. Germline V CDR1 and CDR2: GTSNPN, SVGIG (reference sequence). The CDR3 runs to 14 residues. The CDR3 DNA is TGTGCCTGGAATCGGGGGGCGAACACCGGGGAGCTGTTTTTT. Amino acids: CAWNRGANTGELFF.

The rearrangement links TRBV7-9 to TRBJ2-1; 10 bases agree with TRBD1. Germline CDR1 and CDR2: SEHNR and FQNEAQ (reference sequence). CDR3 length equals 16 residues. The V and J ends lost 3 bases and 15 bases, in that order; junction bases with no gene match: 17. CDR3 region: CASSLEGWTGGLRRFF. The CDR3 DNA reads TGTGCCAGCAGCTTGGAGGGGTGGACAGGGGGACTTAGGAGGTTCTTC.

The chain couples TRBV28 to TRBJ2-4; possibly TRBD2 for D (6 bases). The germline gives CDR1 MDHEN, CDR2 SYDVKM. V gave up 6 bases and J gave up 6 bases, with 15 bases separating them. The CDR3 consists of 14 residues. In DNA, the CDR3 is TGTGCCAGCAGAGCCGGAGGGCACCCAAACATTCAGTACTTC. Amino acids: CASRAGGHPNIQYF.

Notes on this clone: Distinct nucleotide sequences in the sample also encode this CDR3. The chain combines TRBV28 with TRBJ2-3; 9 nucleotides match TRBD2. The V gene's germline CDR1 is MDHEN and CDR2 SYDVKM. The CDR3 extends over 15 amino acids. V was clipped by 6 bases and J by 0 bases; unmatched bases: 4. The CDR3 nucleotides read TGTGCCAGCAGCCTAGCGGGGTCTAGCACAGATACGCAGTATTTT. Translated, it gives CASSLAGSSTDTQYF.

V usage is TRBV28 and J usage is TRBJ1-1; no firm D call. Germline values: CDR1 MDHEN, CDR2 SYDVKM. Trimming removed 6 bases at V and 5 bases at J, with 10 bases between. The CDR3 is 12 residues long. CDR3 coding DNA: TGTGCCAGCAGGTCCAGGACTACTGAAGCTTTCTTT. It is translated as CASRSRTTEAFF.

CDR3 nucleotide sequence: TGTGCCAGCAGAAGAGGCAGCCCCACAGATACGCAGTATTTT. It is translated as CASRRGSPTDTQYF. The V and J genes are TRBV2 and TRBJ2-3; D gene uncertain. CDR3 length equals 14 residues. The V gene lost 6 bases and the J gene lost 2 bases, with 12 bases spanning the gap. Germline V lookup: CDR1 SNHLY, CDR2 FYNNEI.

The V call is TRBV20-1, the J call TRBJ2-5; 8 bases align to TRBD2. Germline CDR1 DFQATT, CDR2 SNEGSKA (reference sequence). This CDR3 spans 15 amino acids. J lost 3 bases, V lost 3 bases, and 9 bases had no gene match. Here the CDR3 reads CSASDPGGWEETQYF. The CDR3, as DNA: TGCAGTGCTAGTGATCCGGGAGGGTGGGAAGAGACCCAGTACTTC.

The chain recombines TRBV6-1 with TRBJ2-1, with unresolved D. The CDR3 contains 13 residues. Germline lookup yields CDR1 MNHNS and CDR2 SASEGT. The V and J ends lost 3 bases and 7 bases respectively, with 10 bases between them. CDR3 loop: CASSDLGLNEQFF. The CDR3 nucleotides are TGTGCCAGCAGTGATCTGGGCCTGAATGAGCAGTTCTTC.

The V and J genes are TRBV18 and TRBJ2-4; D possibly corresponds to TRBD2 (7 bases). CDR3 length: 14 residues. The V end was cut by 4 bases, the J end by 7 bases, with 14 bases between. The germline V gene encodes CDR1 KGHSH and CDR2 LQKENI. CDR3 DNA sequence: TGTGCCAGCTCACAGGGGGTGCGGGGGAACATTCAGTACTTC. This sequence encodes CASSQGVRGNIQYF. Filled out from reference TRBV18 and TRBJ2-4, the complete variable domain reads NAGVMQNPRHLVRRRGQEARLRCSPMKGHSHVYWYRQLPEEGLKFMVYLQKENIIDESGMPKERFSAEFPKEGPSILRIQQVVRGDSAAYFCASSQGVRGNIQYFGAGTRLSVL.

As for this clone: The CDR3 ends on some other residue instead of the conserved phenylalanine or tryptophan, so this is likely a read error. Because the CDR3's place on the DNA is in doubt, the DNA is left out and the CDR3 is given as listed by TCRdb. This sequence joins TRBV5-6 and TRBJ1-1. The CDR3 is 14 amino acids long, termini counted. CDR1 is SGHDT and CDR2 is YYEEEE in the germline V gene. The CDR3 loop is CASASLTTGINSGL.

The chain employs TRBV18 and TRBJ1-1, with D unclear. The V gene lost 6 bases and the J gene lost 6 bases, with 14 bases spanning the gap. Per germline, CDR1 KGHSH and CDR2 LQKENI. The length of the CDR3 is 13 residues. CDR3 coding DNA: TGTGCCAGCTCCCAAAGGGAGGACGCTGAAGCTTTCTTT. It specifies CASSQREDAEAFF.

The chain carries TRBV4-1 and TRBJ1-4; 10 bases are shared with TRBD1. The V gene's germline CDR1 is MGHRA and CDR2 YSYEKL. Losses at the gene ends were 2 bases for V and 5 bases for J; bases not matched to a gene: 8. This CDR3 spans 17 amino acids. The CDR3 nucleotides are TGCGCCAGCAGCCAAAATGGGGGACAGGGGAGGAATGAAAAACTGTTTTTT. This gives the protein CASSQNGGQGRNEKLFF.

V and J are TRBV28 and TRBJ2-7, with 8 bases aligning to TRBD2. V dropped 0 bases and J dropped 7; count of bases not matched to a gene: 8. Germline lookup yields CDR1 MDHEN and CDR2 SYDVKM. This CDR3 has 15 residues. In DNA, the CDR3 is TGTGCCAGCAGTTTATGGGCGGGAGGACGTAGTGAGCAGTACTTC. The encoded protein is CASSLWAGGRSEQYF. The entire variable domain, with the rest obtained from reference TRBV28 and TRBJ2-7, is as follows: DVKVTQSSRYLVKRTGEKVFLECVQDMDHENMFWYRQDPGLGLRLIYFSYDVKMKEKGDIPEGYSVSREKKERFSLILESASTNQTSMYLCASSLWAGGRSEQYFGPGTRLTVT.

This chain uses TRBV3-1 (or the pseudogene TRBV3-2) with TRBJ2-3, with 9 bases identical to TRBD2. This CDR3 is built from 16 residues. J lost 3 bases, V lost 3 bases, and 7 bases had no gene match. CDR1 LGHDT and CDR2 YNNKEL come from the germline V gene (reference sequence). CDR3 nucleotide sequence: TGTGCCAGCAGCCATTTGGCGGGAGGGGAGACAGATACGCAGTATTTT. The encoded protein is CASSHLAGGETDTQYF.

The rearrangement joins TRBV12-3 or TRBV12-4 to TRBJ1-1; no definite D call. Trimming left V 3 bases short and J 5 bases short, with 7 bases between. This CDR3 is built from 12 residues. Here the CDR3 DNA reads TGTGCCAGCAGTTTCCCGGGGACTGAAGCTTTCTTT. Encoded protein: CASSFPGTEAFF.

The V gene is TRBV28, the J gene TRBJ1-1; D is unresolved. V lost 3 bases, J lost 4 bases, and 9 bases lay in between. The CDR3 is made up of 13 amino acids. Germline CDR1 MDHEN, CDR2 SYDVKM. The CDR3 DNA reads TGTGCCAGCAGTTTCCGGCCTAGCACTGAAGCTTTCTTT. Protein product: CASSFRPSTEAFF.

The chain couples TRBV7-2 to TRBJ1-2; 9 bases align to TRBD1. CDR1 is SGHTA and CDR2 is FQGNSA in the germline V gene. Trimming took 10 bases from V and 2 from J; bases not matched to a gene: 8. The CDR3 runs 14 residues. Here the CDR3 reads CATQTGTGNYGYTF. Here the CDR3 DNA reads TGTGCCACCCAAACCGGGACAGGGAACTATGGCTACACCTTC.

The chain joins TRBV7-8 to TRBJ2-1, with D maybe TRBD2 (6 bases). Germline V gives CDR1 SGHVS, CDR2 FQNEAQ. V was shortened by 5 bases and J by 7 bases, with 21 bases between the two germline ends. The CDR3 is 16 residues long. Here the CDR3 DNA reads TGTGCCAGCAGCGCGTCGGGGGTGCTAGGGGCTAATGAGCAGTTCTTC. Its translation: CASSASGVLGANEQFF.

This clone has just one count. The chain couples TRBV19 to TRBJ2-1; TRBD2 agrees at 9 bases. V was clipped by 3 bases and J by 9 bases; unmatched bases: 6. The germline V gene encodes CDR1 LNHDA and CDR2 SQIVND (reference sequence). The CDR3 has 14 amino acids. The CDR3 bases are TGTGCCAGTAGTATTGGCGGGAGGGTACGTGAGCAGTTCTTC. Translation gives CASSIGGRVREQFF.

This clone is a singleton in its sample. The CDR3 loop reads CASSSEQENTEAFF. The CDR3 region has the DNA TGTGCCAGCAGCTCCGAACAGGAGAACACTGAAGCTTTCTTT. V usage is TRBV7-2 and J usage is TRBJ1-1, with D perhaps matching TRBD1 (5 bases). CDR1 and CDR2 (germline): SGHTA, FQGNSA. The CDR3 spans 14 residues. Trimming removed 4 bases at V and 1 base at J, with 10 bases between.

The table lists this clone with a count of one. The chain couples TRBV15 to TRBJ1-4, with 7 positions matching TRBD1. Trimming cost V 0 bases and J 8 bases; bases outside gene matches: 9. Per the germline V gene, CDR1 is LNHNV and CDR2 is YYDKDF (reference sequence). The CDR3 has 16 amino acids. The CDR3 coding sequence is TGTGCCACCAGCAGAGATCGATCCCAGGGGGGAGAAAAACTGTTTTTT. Its translation: CATSRDRSQGGEKLFF.

The CDR3 region is CASSFSGGLAGQEQFF. CDR3 nucleotide sequence: TGTGCCAGCAGCTTTTCGGGGGGGCTAGCGGGACAAGAGCAGTTCTTC. The chain has TRBV7-6 and TRBJ2-1; 9 positions agree with TRBD2. The CDR3 loop spans 16 amino acids. Germline values: CDR1 SGHVS, CDR2 FNYEAQ. With 3 bases clipped from V and 10 bases from J, the junction kept 13 bases outside the gene matches.

The V call is TRBV18, the J call TRBJ2-7; D possibly corresponds to TRBD2 (5 bases). Trimming removed 4 bases at V and 1 base at J, with 11 bases between. Germline CDR1 is KGHSH and CDR2 is LQKENI. The CDR3 spans 14 residues. The CDR3 loop reads CASSRGLGSYEQYF. CDR3 DNA: TGTGCCAGCTCACGCGGGTTGGGGTCCTACGAGCAGTACTTC.

The count of this clone is one. For the CDR3, the DNA is TGTGCCAGCAGCTTACCGGGAGGGAACACTGAAGCTTTCTTT. It yields the protein CASSLPGGNTEAFF. The rearrangement joins TRBV13 to TRBJ1-1; no firm D call. The V gene lost 2 bases and the J gene lost 1 base, with 8 bases spanning the gap. Germline V gene lookup returns CDR1 PRHDT and CDR2 FYEKMQ (reference sequence). The CDR3 length is 14 residues.

This clone was counted between two and nine times. DNA of the CDR3: TGTGCCAGCAGCTTAAACCAGGGGAGGGGCAATCAGCCCCAGCATTTT. As protein: CASSLNQGRGNQPQHF. J is TRBJ1-5 and V is TRBV7-3; maybe TRBD1 (6 bases). Germline V gene data show CDR1 as SGHTA and CDR2 as FQGTGA. The CDR3 runs 16 residues. Trimming took off 1 base at V and 2 bases at J, with 12 bases between the two ends.